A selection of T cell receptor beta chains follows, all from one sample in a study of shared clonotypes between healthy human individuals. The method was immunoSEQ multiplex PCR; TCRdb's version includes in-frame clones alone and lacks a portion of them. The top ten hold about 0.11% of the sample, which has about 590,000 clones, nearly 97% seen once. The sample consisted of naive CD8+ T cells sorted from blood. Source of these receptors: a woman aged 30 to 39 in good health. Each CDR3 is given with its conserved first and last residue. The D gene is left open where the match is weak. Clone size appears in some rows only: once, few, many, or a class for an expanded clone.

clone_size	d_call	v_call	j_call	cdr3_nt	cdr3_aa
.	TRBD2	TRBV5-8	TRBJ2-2	TGTGCCAGCAGCTTGTGGGGACTAGCGGGACAATTCACCGGGGAGCTGTTTTTT	CASSLWGLAGQFTGELFF
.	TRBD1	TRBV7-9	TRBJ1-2	TGTGCCAGCAGCTCCTCCGGGACAGGGGTCCCCTATGGCTACACCTTC	CASSSSGTGVPYGYTF
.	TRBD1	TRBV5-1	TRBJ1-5	TGCGCCAGCAGCTTGGCATCAGGGGGCGAGGAGCCCCAGCATTTT	CASSLASGGEEPQHF
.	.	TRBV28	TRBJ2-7	TGTGCCAGCAGTTTAATGGCAGGATACGAGCAGTACTTC	CASSLMAGYEQYF
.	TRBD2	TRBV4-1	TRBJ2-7	TGCGCCAGCAGCCAGTACCCGACTAGCGGGAGTTTCAACGAGCAGTACTTC	CASSQYPTSGSFNEQYF
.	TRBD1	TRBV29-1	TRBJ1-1	TGCAGCTCGACCCAGGGGGCTGAAGCTTTCTTT	CSSTQGAEAFF
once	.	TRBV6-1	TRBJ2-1	TGTGCCAGCTGGGGTAGGGAGCAGTTCTTC	CASWGREQFF
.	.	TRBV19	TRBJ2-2	TGTGCCAGTAGTCATCTTGGGGACACCGGGGAGCTGTTTTTT	CASSHLGDTGELFF
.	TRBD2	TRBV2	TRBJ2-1	TGTGCCAGCAGCGACACTAGCGGGAGTAGTAATGAGCAGTTCTTC	CASSDTSGSSNEQFF
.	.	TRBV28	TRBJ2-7	TGTGCCAGCAGCTATTCGCCCTACGAGCAGTACTTC	CASSYSPYEQYF
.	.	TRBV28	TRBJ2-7	.	CASSLSFVASGSPGVDF
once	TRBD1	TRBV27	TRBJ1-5	TGTGCCAGCAGGGTTGGACAGGGTAGCCAGCCCCAGCATTTT	CASRVGQGSQPQHF
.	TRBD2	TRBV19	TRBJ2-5	TGTGCCAGTAGACAGACTAGCGGGAGAGTGATAGAGACCCAGTACTTC	CASRQTSGRVIETQYF
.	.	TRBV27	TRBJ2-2	TGTGCCAGCGTAGACGGAGCGGGCCCCGGGGAGCTGTTTTTT	CASVDGAGPGELFF
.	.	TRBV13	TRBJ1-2	TGTGCCAGCAGCTTGAAGGGGTATCTTGGCGGCTACACCTTC	CASSLKGYLGGYTF
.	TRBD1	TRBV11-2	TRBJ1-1	TGTGCCAGCAGCCTTGGACAGGGGTATATAGTCGCTGAAGCTTTCTTT	CASSLGQGYIVAEAFF
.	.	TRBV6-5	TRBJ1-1	TGTGCCAGCAGTTACTCGATTGGGGGTGAAGCTTTCTTT	CASSYSIGGEAFF
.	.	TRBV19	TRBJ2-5	TGTGCCAGTAGCAACTCCGGGGGTCAGGAGACCCAGTACTTC	CASSNSGGQETQYF
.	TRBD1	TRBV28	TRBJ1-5	TGTGCCAGCACCCTAGGACAGGACAATCAGCCCCAGCATTTT	CASTLGQDNQPQHF
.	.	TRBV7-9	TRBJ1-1	TGTGCCAGCAGCTCAATTGGGGGGTTGACTGAAGCTTTCTTT	CASSSIGGLTEAFF
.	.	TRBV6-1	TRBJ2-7	TGTGCCAGCAGGAGAGAATGGGACAAACCCTACGAGCAGTACTTC	CASRREWDKPYEQYF
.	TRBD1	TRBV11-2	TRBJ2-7	TGTGCCAGCAGCTTGGGGACAGGGGCTTACTACGAGCAGTACTTC	CASSLGTGAYYEQYF
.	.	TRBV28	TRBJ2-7	TGTGCCAGCAGTTTGGGTGCAGCCTACGAGCAGTACTTC	CASSLGAAYEQYF
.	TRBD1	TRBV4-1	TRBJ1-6	TGCGCCAGCAGAAGGACAGGGTTTTCGGGCGGTTCACCCCTCCACTTT	CASRRTGFSGGSPLHF
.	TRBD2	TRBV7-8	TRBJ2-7	TGTGCCAGCAGCACTGGGCTAGCGGGCGCCACGAGCTCCTACGAGCAGTACTTC	CASSTGLAGATSSYEQYF
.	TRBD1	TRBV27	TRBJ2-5	TGTGCCAGCAGTCTAGGGACAGGGAGGCAAGAGACCCAGTACTTC	CASSLGTGRQETQYF
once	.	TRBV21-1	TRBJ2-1	TGTGCCAGCAGCAAAACGAAGCGGGAGGGCCCTACTGAGCAGTTCTTC	CASSKTKREGPTEQFF
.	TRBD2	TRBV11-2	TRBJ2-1	TGTGCCAGCAGCTTTATAGCGGGAGGGCGAGGGGAGCAGTTCTTC	CASSFIAGGRGEQFF
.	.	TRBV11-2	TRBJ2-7	TGTGCCAGCAGCCCACGGCGGCGCCGGTACGAGCAGTACTTC	CASSPRRRRYEQYF
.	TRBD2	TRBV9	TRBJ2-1	TGTGCCAGCAGCCCACACACTAGCGGGAGAATCAATGAGCAGTTCTTC	CASSPHTSGRINEQFF
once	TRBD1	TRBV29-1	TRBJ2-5	TGCAGCGTCGACAGGGGTTCCCAAGAGACCCAGTACTTC	CSVDRGSQETQYF
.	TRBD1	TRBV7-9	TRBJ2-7	TGTGCCAGCAGCAGAGCGACAGGGGGCTACGAGCAGTACTTC	CASSRATGGYEQYF
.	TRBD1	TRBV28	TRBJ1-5	TGTGCCAGCACCTTTCAGGGGGCGCGTCAGCCCCAGCATTTT	CASTFQGARQPQHF
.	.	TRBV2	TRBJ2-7	TGTGCCAGCAGCGCGGACGGATCCTACGAGCAGTACTTC	CASSADGSYEQYF
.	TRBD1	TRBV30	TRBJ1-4	TGTGCCTGGACCACGGGGACAGGGTGGGGGGAAAAACTGTTTTTT	CAWTTGTGWGEKLFF
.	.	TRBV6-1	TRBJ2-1	TGTGCCAGCAGTGATTACTACGGACTGAGTGACGATGGGCAGTTCTTC	CASSDYYGLSDDGQFF
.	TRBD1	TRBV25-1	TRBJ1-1	TGTGCCAGCACCCCAGGGGGCTCTGAAGCTTTCTTT	CASTPGGSEAFF
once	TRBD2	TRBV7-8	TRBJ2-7	TGTGCCAGCAGCTTAGTTAGCGGGGCCTACGAGCAGTACTTC	CASSLVSGAYEQYF
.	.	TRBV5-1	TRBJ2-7	TGCGCCAGCAGCTTGGTCTCAGGATCCTACGAGCAGTACTTC	CASSLVSGSYEQYF
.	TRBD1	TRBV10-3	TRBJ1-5	TGTGCCATCAGCAAGACAGGGGGGGACAATCAGCCCCAGCATTTT	CAISKTGGDNQPQHF
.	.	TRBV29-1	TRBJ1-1	TGCGCAGGGTATGGGGCTACTGAAGCTTTCTTT	CAGYGATEAFF
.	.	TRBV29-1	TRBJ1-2	TGCAGCGTTGAACAGGGTAACTATGGCTACACCTTC	CSVEQGNYGYTF
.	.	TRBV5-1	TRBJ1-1	TGCGCCAGCAGCTTGTGGGACACGAACACTGAAGCTTTCTTT	CASSLWDTNTEAFF
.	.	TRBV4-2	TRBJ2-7	TGTGCCAGCAGCCACGCCCTCCTCTACGAGCAGTACTTC	CASSHALLYEQYF
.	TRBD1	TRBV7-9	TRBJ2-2	TGTGCCAGCAGCTGGACAGGGGACACCGGGGAGCTGTTTTTT	CASSWTGDTGELFF
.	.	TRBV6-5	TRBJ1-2	TGTGCCAGCAGCCCCTGGGGGGCAAACTATGGCTACACCTTC	CASSPWGANYGYTF
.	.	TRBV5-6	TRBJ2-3	TGTGCCAGCAGTACCTGGGGGGCGGGACAAGATACGCAGTATTTT	CASSTWGAGQDTQYF
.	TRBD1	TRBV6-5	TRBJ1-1	TGTGCCAGCAGTACCGGACAGGGGGTGAACACTGAAGCTTTCTTT	CASSTGQGVNTEAFF
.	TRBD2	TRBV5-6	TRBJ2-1	TGTGCCAGCAGCTTGGGGACTAGCGCCTACAATGAGCAGTTCTTC	CASSLGTSAYNEQFF
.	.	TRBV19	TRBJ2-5	TGTGCCAGTAGTCTCCTCCCCCTACGAGGGGATGAAGAGACCCAGTACTTC	CASSLLPLRGDEETQYF
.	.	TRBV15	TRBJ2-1	TGTGCCACCAGCAGAGTTCCAGTAGTTGGTGAGCAGTTCTTC	CATSRVPVVGEQFF
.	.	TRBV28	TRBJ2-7	TGTGCCAGCAGTGGTCGGGGTAGGAGCTCCTACGAGCAGTACTTC	CASSGRGRSSYEQYF
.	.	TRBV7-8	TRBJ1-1	TGTGCCAGCAGCGAAAGACGGACATCCCGAGGTAAAGCTTTCTTT	CASSERRTSRGKAFF
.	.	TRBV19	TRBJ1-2	TGTGCCACGCGGAACTATGGCTACACCTTC	CATRNYGYTF
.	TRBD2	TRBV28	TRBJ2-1	TGTGCCAGCAGTGCGCTAGCGGGAGCCGCGGATGAGCAGTTCTTC	CASSALAGAADEQFF
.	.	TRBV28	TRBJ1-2	TGTGCCAGCAGACCTTTCACCGCGTCGGGGGATGGCTACACCTTC	CASRPFTASGDGYTF
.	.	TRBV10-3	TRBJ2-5	TGTGCCATCAGTGAGGACGGCGTCTACGGAACCCAGTACTTC	CAISEDGVYGTQYF
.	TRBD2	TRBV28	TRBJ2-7	TGTGCCAGCAGCCGTCCTGAGCGGGAGGGCCTAGGCTCCTACGAGCAGTACTTC	CASSRPEREGLGSYEQYF
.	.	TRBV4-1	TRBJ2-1	TGCGCCAGCAGCCAAGATGAGGGAGCCCCGGCCGCAGAGCAGTTCTTC	CASSQDEGAPAAEQFF